The 13 T cell receptor beta chains in this list originate from one sample, sequenced in a study of T-cell reconstitution after alpha-beta-depleted transplantation in children. Unique molecular identifiers featured in how the TCRbeta library was prepared. TCRdb reprocessed the PCR reads via MiXCR and lists one record per CDR3 protein. The data contain 480,000 or so distinct CDR3 sequences, more than 9% of them singletons. The specimen was PBMCs, collected before TCRalphabeta/CD19-depleted stem cell transplant. All receptors come from a child aged 2-15 years with inherited bone marrow failure, due to receive a stem cell transplant.

Comment on this clonotype: A much more abundant neighbour one base away suggests this may be a read error. This chain links TRBV28 with TRBJ1-1, with TRBD1 as a possible D gene (5 bases). CDR1 is MDHEN, CDR2 SYDVKM, per germline. The CDR3 runs to 15 residues. With 5 bases removed from V and 4 bases from J, the gap between germline ends came to 17 bases. CDR3 nucleotides: TGTGCCAGCAGTCCATTGAAACAGGTGACCACTGAAGCTTTCTTT. Residues: CASSPLKQVTTEAFF.

The chain has TRBV20-1 and TRBJ2-2; 7 positions agree with TRBD2. The CDR3 has 15 residues. Germline lookup yields CDR1 DFQATT and CDR2 SNEGSKA (reference sequence). After removal of 3 bases from V and 4 bases from J, the junction contained 8 bases not matched to a gene. The CDR3 DNA follows: TGCAGTGCTAGTCACAGCGGGGTCGCCACCGGGGAGCTGTTTTTT. It codes for CSASHSGVATGELFF.

This clonotype was detected many times. The chain is built from TRBV3-1 and TRBJ1-4, with unresolved D. The CDR3 is 18 residues long. The germline CDR1 and CDR2 sequences are LGHDT and YNNKEL (reference sequence). Trimming shortened V by 0 bases and J by 5 bases, and 19 bases separated the two germline ends. This CDR3 reads CASSQDGMELLSNEKLFF. The DNA of the CDR3 is TGTGCCAGCAGCCAAGATGGAATGGAGCTTCTCTCGAATGAAAAACTGTTTTTT. Full variable domain (outside the CDR3, taken from reference TRBV3-1 and TRBJ1-4): DTAVSQTPKYLVTQMGNDKSIKCEQNLGHDTMYWYKQDSKKFLKIMFSYNNKELIINETVPNRFSPKSPDKAHLNLHINSLELGDSAVYFCASSQDGMELLSNEKLFFGSGTQLSVL.

This clonotype was seen ten or more times. The J gene is TRBJ1-2, the V gene TRBV20-1, with D hard to call. This CDR3 has 14 residues. Trimming took off 6 bases at V and 6 bases at J, with 20 bases between the two ends. Germline CDR1 and CDR2: DFQATT and SNEGSKA (reference sequence). The CDR3 sequence: CSATYSILTNGYTF. The CDR3 DNA reads TGCAGTGCAACGTACAGTATTCTAACAAATGGCTACACCTTC.

This clonotype showed up just a few times. The chain recombines TRBV5-1 with TRBJ2-7; a weak D match, TRBD1 (5 bases). V shed 0 bases and J shed 0 bases, with 16 bases lying between them. CDR3 length: 17 amino acids. Germline V CDR1 and CDR2: SGHRS, YFSETQ. The CDR3, as DNA: TGCGCCAGCAGCTTGGCGAGTTCCAGGGTTGGCTCCTACGAGCAGTACTTC. Translation gives CASSLASSRVGSYEQYF.

This chain links TRBV5-1 with TRBJ2-7; 8 positions match TRBD2. Looked up from germline, CDR1 is SGHRS and CDR2 is YFSETQ. This CDR3 is built from 15 residues. The V segment lost 2 bases and the J segment 0 bases; nucleotides outside the gene matches: 4. CDR3 nucleotide sequence: TGCGCCAGCAGCTTTACTAGCGGAATCTCCTACGAGCAGTACTTC. Its translation: CASSFTSGISYEQYF.

This clonotype was observed many times. Germline is not matched at one junction end, which may reflect a read error. This rearrangement joins TRBV19 to TRBJ2-7; D unclear. Germline CDR1 reads LNHDA; CDR2 reads SQIVND (reference sequence). The CDR3 has 15 amino acids. CDR3 bases: TGTGCCAGTAGGATAGCATCCGCCCACTCCTACGAGCAGTACTTC. This gives the protein CASRIASAHSYEQYF.

This clonotype was observed many times. The chain carries TRBV29-1 and TRBJ2-1, with D maybe TRBD2 (5 bases). V was trimmed by 1 base and J by 3 bases, leaving 10 bases between them. This CDR3 has 14 residues. Germline V gene data show CDR1 as SQVTM and CDR2 as ANQGSEA. The CDR3 nucleotides read TGCAGCGTTGAAGGAGCGGAGAACTACAATGAGCAGTTCTTC. It yields the protein CSVEGAENYNEQFF.

This clonotype was seen repeatedly, ten times or more. The chain combines TRBV7-2 with TRBJ1-1, with a weak D call TRBD1 (6 bases). Germline assignment: CDR1 SGHTA and CDR2 FQGNSA. Deletions cut 6 bases from V and 1 base from J, with 12 bases between. This CDR3 is built from 14 residues. CDR3 bases: TGTGCCAGCAGTTACAGGGTGTCGAACACTGAAGCTTTCTTT. It codes for CASSYRVSNTEAFF.

This clonotype was seen at least ten times. V and J are TRBV15 and TRBJ2-5; no definite D call. This CDR3 is built from 14 residues. CDR1 and CDR2 (germline): LNHNV, YYDKDF (reference sequence). V shed 1 base and J shed 2 bases, with 8 bases lying between them. Here the CDR3 reads CATSRARSQETQYF. The DNA of the CDR3 is TGTGCCACCAGCAGAGCCAGATCTCAAGAGACCCAGTACTTC. The entire variable domain, with the rest obtained from reference TRBV15 and TRBJ2-5, is as follows: DAMVIQNPRYQVTQFGKPVTLSCSQTLNHNVMYWYQQKSSQAPKLLFHYYDKDFNNEADTPDNFQSRRPNTSFCFLDIRSPGLGDTAMYLCATSRARSQETQYFGPGTRLLVL.

There are many counts of this clonotype. The chain has TRBV5-1 and TRBJ2-7; 9 positions agree with TRBD1. Germline V lookup: CDR1 SGHRS, CDR2 YFSETQ. The CDR3 totals 18 residues. Losses at the gene ends were 0 bases for V and 3 bases for J; bases not matched to a gene: 13. DNA for the CDR3: TGCGCCAGCAGCTTGGCCCTCACAGGGGGCATACCAGGCTACGAGCAGTACTTC. This gives the protein CASSLALTGGIPGYEQYF.

This clonotype was seen ten or more times. This CDR3 reads CASSLAVGQGLQETQYF. The CDR3 coding sequence is TGTGCCAGCAGCTTGGCTGTGGGACAGGGGCTCCAAGAGACCCAGTACTTC. The gene calls are TRBV5-6 and TRBJ2-5; TRBD1 matches at 10 bases. This CDR3 is 17 amino acids long. Trimming took 0 bases from V and 1 from J; bases not matched to a gene: 6. From germline, CDR1 is SGHDT and CDR2 YYEEEE.

At least ten counts were recorded for this clonotype. This chain links TRBV7-2 with TRBJ2-5; D tentatively fits TRBD1 or TRBD2 (5 bases each). Germline CDR1 and CDR2: SGHTA and FQGNSA. The CDR3 is 15 amino acids. V was pared by 1 base and J by 8 bases, with 17 bases between. The CDR3 loop is CASSLDRGEEATQYF. DNA for the CDR3: TGTGCCAGCAGCTTAGACAGAGGGGAAGAAGCCACCCAGTACTTC. The whole variable domain, remainder taken from reference TRBV7-2 and TRBJ2-5, is GAGVSQSPSNKVTEKGKDVELRCDPISGHTALYWYRQSLGQGLEFLIYFQGNSAPDKSGLPSDRFSAERTGGSVSTLTIQRTQQEDSAVYLCASSLDRGEEATQYFGPGTRLLVL.